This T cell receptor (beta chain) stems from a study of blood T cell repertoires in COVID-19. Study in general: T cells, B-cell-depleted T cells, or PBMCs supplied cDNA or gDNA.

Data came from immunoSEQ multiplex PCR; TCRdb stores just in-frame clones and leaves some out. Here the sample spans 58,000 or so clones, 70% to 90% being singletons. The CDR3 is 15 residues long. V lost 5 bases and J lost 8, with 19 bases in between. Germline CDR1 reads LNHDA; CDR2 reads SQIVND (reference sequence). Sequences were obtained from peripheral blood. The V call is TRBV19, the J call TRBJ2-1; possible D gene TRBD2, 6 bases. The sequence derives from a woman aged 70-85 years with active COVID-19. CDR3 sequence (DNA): TGTGCCAGTAGTCCCATTCGACTAGGTCGGTATGAGCAGTTCTTC. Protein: CASSPIRLGRYEQFF.